A selection of T cell receptor beta chains follows, all from one sample in a study of blood T cell repertoires in COVID-19. The protocol was immunoSEQ multiplex PCR, while the TCRdb copy is restricted to in-frame clones and leaves out a portion. The sample carries about 49,000 clones, about 85% recorded once. The sample consisted of peripheral blood. All receptors derive from a man aged 35 to 55 with active COVID-19. The CDR3 runs from the conserved cysteine through the conserved F or W. Each record gives: CDR3 protein, CDR3 DNA, V gene, clone size, D gene, J gene, CDR3 length. D genes are given only for firm matches. Size is omitted from some rows. Given values are once, few, many or a class for expanded clones.

CDR3 protein: CASRPTGADTQYF
CDR3 DNA: TGTGCCAGCAGACCCACAGGGGCAGATACGCAGTATTTT
V gene: TRBV2
clone size: NA
D gene: TRBD1
J gene: TRBJ2-3
CDR3 length: 13

CDR3 protein: CAWSRTSGYNEQFF
CDR3 DNA: TGTGCCTGGAGTCGGACTAGCGGTTACAATGAGCAGTTCTTC
V gene: TRBV30
clone size: NA
D gene: TRBD2
J gene: TRBJ2-1
CDR3 length: 14

CDR3 protein: CASSPGQSKTQYF
CDR3 DNA: TGTGCCAGCAGTCCGGGACAGTCGAAGACCCAGTACTTC
V gene: TRBV28
clone size: NA
D gene: TRBD1
J gene: TRBJ2-5
CDR3 length: 13

CDR3 protein: CAWSVPGSTGNTIYF
CDR3 DNA: TGTGCCTGGAGTGTACCAGGGTCCACTGGAAACACCATATATTTT
V gene: TRBV30
clone size: NA
D gene: NA
J gene: TRBJ1-3
CDR3 length: 15

CDR3 protein: CASSRGQGDEQFF
CDR3 DNA: TGCGCCAGCAGCAGGGGACAGGGGGATGAGCAGTTCTTC
V gene: TRBV5-1
clone size: few
D gene: TRBD1
J gene: TRBJ2-1
CDR3 length: 13

CDR3 protein: CASGLGLAGVHEQYF
CDR3 DNA: TGTGCTAGTGGTTTGGGACTAGCGGGAGTCCACGAGCAGTACTTC
V gene: TRBV12-5
clone size: NA
D gene: TRBD2
J gene: TRBJ2-7
CDR3 length: 15

CDR3 protein: CASSEGAAGGTDTQYF
CDR3 DNA: TGTGCCAGCAGTGAAGGTGCGGCGGGAGGTACAGATACGCAGTATTTT
V gene: TRBV6-1
clone size: NA
D gene: TRBD2
J gene: TRBJ2-3
CDR3 length: 16

CDR3 protein: CASSGPRQSEQYF
CDR3 DNA: TGTGCCAGCAGCGGCCCGAGGCAATCCGAGCAGTACTTC
V gene: TRBV7-8
clone size: NA
D gene: NA
J gene: TRBJ2-7
CDR3 length: 13

CDR3 protein: CATAMNTEAFF
CDR3 DNA: TGTGCCACCGCTATGAACACTGAAGCTTTCTTT
V gene: TRBV15
clone size: NA
D gene: NA
J gene: TRBJ1-1
CDR3 length: 11

CDR3 protein: CASLLFNSGANVLTF
CDR3 DNA: TGTGCCAGCCTACTATTCAACTCCGGGGCCAACGTCCTGACTTTC
V gene: TRBV28
clone size: NA
D gene: NA
J gene: TRBJ2-6
CDR3 length: 15

CDR3 protein: CASSWLAGGSNTGELFF
CDR3 DNA: TGCGCCAGCAGCTGGCTAGCGGGAGGATCGAACACCGGGGAGCTGTTTTTT
V gene: TRBV5-1
clone size: NA
D gene: TRBD2
J gene: TRBJ2-2
CDR3 length: 17

CDR3 protein: CASSQDVEDSPRGKQYF
CDR3 DNA: TGCGCCAGCAGCCAAGATGTTGAGGACTCTCCCCGAGGAAAGCAGTACTTC
V gene: TRBV4-1
clone size: NA
D gene: NA
J gene: TRBJ2-7
CDR3 length: 17

CDR3 protein: CARGQGGSGNTIYF
CDR3 DNA: TGTGCCAGGGGACAGGGCGGTTCTGGAAACACCATATATTTT
V gene: TRBV2
clone size: NA
D gene: TRBD1
J gene: TRBJ1-3
CDR3 length: 14

CDR3 protein: CASTRTGSYEQYF
CDR3 DNA: TGTGCCAGCACCAGAACAGGGTCCTACGAGCAGTACTTC
V gene: TRBV6-5
clone size: NA
D gene: NA
J gene: TRBJ2-7
CDR3 length: 13

CDR3 protein: CASSPLPSGSYEQYF
CDR3 DNA: TGTGCCAGCAGTCCCCTCCCTAGCGGGAGTTACGAGCAGTACTTC
V gene: TRBV6-5
clone size: NA
D gene: TRBD2
J gene: TRBJ2-7
CDR3 length: 15

CDR3 protein: CASSYWSSGTYEQYF
CDR3 DNA: TGTGCCAGCAGTTACTGGTCTAGCGGGACCTACGAGCAGTACTTC
V gene: TRBV6-5
clone size: NA
D gene: TRBD2
J gene: TRBJ2-7
CDR3 length: 15

CDR3 protein: CASSPRDTTSYEQYF
CDR3 DNA: TGCGCCAGCAGCCCTCGGGACACGACGTCCTACGAGCAGTACTTC
V gene: TRBV5-1
clone size: few
D gene: NA
J gene: TRBJ2-7
CDR3 length: 15

CDR3 protein: CASSNGQTNTEAFF
CDR3 DNA: TGTGCCAGCAGCAACGGACAGACGAACACTGAAGCTTTCTTT
V gene: TRBV3-1/TRBV3-2
clone size: NA
D gene: NA
J gene: TRBJ1-1
CDR3 length: 14

CDR3 protein: CASRKQGGRVNYGYTF
CDR3 DNA: TGTGCCAGTAGAAAGCAAGGAGGGCGCGTTAACTATGGCTACACCTTC
V gene: TRBV19
clone size: NA
D gene: NA
J gene: TRBJ1-2
CDR3 length: 16

CDR3 protein: CSVPTPYGTEAFF
CDR3 DNA: TGCAGCGTACCTACACCCTACGGGACTGAAGCTTTCTTT
V gene: TRBV29-1
clone size: NA
D gene: NA
J gene: TRBJ1-1
CDR3 length: 13

CDR3 protein: CASSFPGGARNTEAFF
CDR3 DNA: TGTGCCAGCAGTTTCCCCGGGGGAGCCAGGAACACTGAAGCTTTCTTT
V gene: TRBV28
clone size: NA
D gene: NA
J gene: TRBJ1-1
CDR3 length: 16

CDR3 protein: CASSPLAGSDTQYF
CDR3 DNA: TGTGCCAGCAGCCCGCTAGCGGGATCAGATACGCAGTATTTT
V gene: TRBV7-9
clone size: NA
D gene: TRBD2
J gene: TRBJ2-3
CDR3 length: 14

CDR3 protein: CASSYGSSGKDEQYF
CDR3 DNA: TGTGCCAGCAGTTACGGTTCTAGCGGGAAGGACGAGCAGTACTTC
V gene: TRBV6-6
clone size: NA
D gene: TRBD2
J gene: TRBJ2-7
CDR3 length: 15

CDR3 protein: CASSQGRGTIYF
CDR3 DNA: TGTGCCAGCAGCCAAGGACGCGGCACCATATATTTT
V gene: TRBV3-1/TRBV3-2
clone size: NA
D gene: NA
J gene: TRBJ1-3
CDR3 length: 12

CDR3 protein: CASSTHRGSGANVLTF
CDR3 DNA: TGTGCCAGTAGTACCCACAGGGGCTCTGGGGCCAACGTCCTGACTTTC
V gene: TRBV19
clone size: NA
D gene: TRBD1
J gene: TRBJ2-6
CDR3 length: 16